This record looks at one T cell receptor (beta chain) sequence and its context. Antigen: not known. CDR3 length: 16 residues. Trimming took off 3 bases at V and 5 bases at J, with 16 bases between the two ends. The sample comes from a study of PD-L1 blockade in urothelial cancer. Study in general: For tumor samples, the recorded median T cell count was some 1,500.

Study conclusions and caveats: For durable-benefit patients, tumor-associated blood clones expanded more at 3 weeks. A lone FFPE tumor specimen represented each patient, and none was collected right before treatment.

Sequenced by immunoSEQ multiplex PCR; TCRdb stores in-frame clones only, minus some. The repertoire has just over 35,000 clones, around 33% of them found once; the top ten carry just under 9%. The chain joins TRBV6-7 to TRBJ2-2; weak D call: TRBD2 (6 bases). TRBV6-7 is placed among ORFs of uncertain function. The sequence was collected from a man between 60 and 70 years old with urothelial cancer. Sequenced here: tumor tissue, sampled before atezolizumab (anti-PD-L1) treatment. The CDR3 nucleotides read TGTGCCAGCAGTTATACCGGGAGTACTAAAACCGGGGAGCTGTTTTTT. It encodes CASSYTGSTKTGELFF.